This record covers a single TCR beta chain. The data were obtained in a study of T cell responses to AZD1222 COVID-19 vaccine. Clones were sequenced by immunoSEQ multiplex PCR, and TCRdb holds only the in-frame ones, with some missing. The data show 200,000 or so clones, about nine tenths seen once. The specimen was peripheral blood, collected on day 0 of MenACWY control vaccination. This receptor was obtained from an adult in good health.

The CDR3 here is CASSLEGLGPYEQYF. In DNA, the CDR3 is TGTGCCAGCAGCTTAGAAGGTTTGGGTCCCTACGAGCAGTACTTC. The V gene is TRBV7-2, the J gene TRBJ2-7; D is uncertain. Germline V gene sequence: CDR1 SGHTA, CDR2 FQGNSA. CDR3 size: 15 residues. The ends were cut back, 1 base at V and 2 bases at J, with 12 bases in the middle.